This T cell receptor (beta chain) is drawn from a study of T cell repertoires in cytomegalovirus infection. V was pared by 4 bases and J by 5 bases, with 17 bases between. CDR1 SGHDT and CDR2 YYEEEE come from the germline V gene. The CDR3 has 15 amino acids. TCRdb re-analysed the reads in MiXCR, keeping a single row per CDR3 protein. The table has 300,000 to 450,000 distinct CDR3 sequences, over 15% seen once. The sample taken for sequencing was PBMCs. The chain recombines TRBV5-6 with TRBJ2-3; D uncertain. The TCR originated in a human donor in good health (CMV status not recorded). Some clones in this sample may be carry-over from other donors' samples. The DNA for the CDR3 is TGTGCCAGCAGCCTACTTGCCGTTTTCAGAGATACGCAGTATTTT. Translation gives CASSLLAVFRDTQYF.